This T cell receptor beta chain was found in a study of T cells after yellow fever vaccination. General study findings and limits: Re-detected after boosting: most primary clones, more than 95% of CD4 and 88% of CD8.

TCRdb reprocessed the 5' RACE reads via MiXCR and lists one record per CDR3 protein. This sample has roughly 500,000 distinct CDR3 sequences, with 19% found just once. The table lists this clonotype with a few counts. The target antigen is unknown. V was pared by 3 bases and J by 1 base, with 12 bases between. This CDR3 has 15 amino acids. Germline V CDR1 and CDR2: SGHRS, YFSETQ. The J gene is TRBJ2-3, the V gene TRBV5-1, with D perhaps matching TRBD2 (6 bases). The clonotype was recovered from a man aged 30 to 45 who received the YFV17D yellow fever vaccine. The source material was PBMCs, sampled 15 days after the yellow fever booster vaccination. The CDR3 DNA reads TGCGCCAGCAGCTCCGGAGGGCCCGGCACAGATACGCAGTATTTT. Amino acid sequence: CASSSGGPGTDTQYF.